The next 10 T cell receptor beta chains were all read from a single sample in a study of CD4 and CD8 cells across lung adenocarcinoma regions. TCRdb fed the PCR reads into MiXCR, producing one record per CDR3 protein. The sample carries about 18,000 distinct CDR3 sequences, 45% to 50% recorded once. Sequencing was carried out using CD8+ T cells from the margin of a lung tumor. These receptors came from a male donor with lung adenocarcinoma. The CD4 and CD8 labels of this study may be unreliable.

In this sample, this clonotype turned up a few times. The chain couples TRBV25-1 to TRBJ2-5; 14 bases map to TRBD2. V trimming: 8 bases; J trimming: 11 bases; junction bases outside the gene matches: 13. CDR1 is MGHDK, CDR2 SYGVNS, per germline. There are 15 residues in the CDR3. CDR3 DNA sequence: TGTGCCAGCTATACCGGGACTAGCGGGAGTTATGAGCAGTACTTC. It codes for CASYTGTSGSYEQYF.

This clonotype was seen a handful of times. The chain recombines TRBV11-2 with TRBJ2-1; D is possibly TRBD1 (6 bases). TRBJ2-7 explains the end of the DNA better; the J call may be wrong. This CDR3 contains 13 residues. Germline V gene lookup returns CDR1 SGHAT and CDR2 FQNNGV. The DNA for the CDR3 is TGTGCCAGCAGCTTAGGGGACAAATACGAGCAGTACTTC. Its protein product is CASSLGDKYEQYF.

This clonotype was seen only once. The CDR3 loop is CASSAPSGSTDTQYF. CDR3 coding DNA: TGCGCCAGCAGTGCCCCTAGCGGTAGCACAGATACGCAGTATTTT. V gene TRBV10-2 combines with J gene TRBJ2-3; 7 nucleotides align to TRBD2. The germline CDR1 and CDR2 sequences are WSHSY and SAAADI. The CDR3 covers 15 residues. The V gene end was trimmed by 4 bases and the J gene end by 0 bases; junction bases not matched to a gene: 4.

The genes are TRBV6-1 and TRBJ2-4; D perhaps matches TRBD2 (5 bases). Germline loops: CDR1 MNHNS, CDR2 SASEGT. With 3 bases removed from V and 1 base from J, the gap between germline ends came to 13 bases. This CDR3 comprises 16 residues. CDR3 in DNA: TGTGCCAGCAGTGATGGGAGATCGGGTGCCAAAAACATTCAGTACTTC. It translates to CASSDGRSGAKNIQYF.

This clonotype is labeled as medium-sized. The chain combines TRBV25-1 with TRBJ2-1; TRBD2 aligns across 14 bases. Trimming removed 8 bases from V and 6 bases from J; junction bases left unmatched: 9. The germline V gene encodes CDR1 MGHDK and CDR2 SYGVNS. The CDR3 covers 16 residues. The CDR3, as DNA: TGTGCCAGCTCTCCCGGACTAGCGGGAGGTAGCAATGAGCAGTTCTTC. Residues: CASSPGLAGGSNEQFF.

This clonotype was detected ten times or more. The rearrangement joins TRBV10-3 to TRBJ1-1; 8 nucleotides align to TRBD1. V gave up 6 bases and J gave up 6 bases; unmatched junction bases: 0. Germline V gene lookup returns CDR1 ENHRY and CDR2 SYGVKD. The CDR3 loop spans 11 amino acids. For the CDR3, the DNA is TGTGCCATCAGGGACAGGGCTGAAGCTTTCTTT. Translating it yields CAIRDRAEAFF.

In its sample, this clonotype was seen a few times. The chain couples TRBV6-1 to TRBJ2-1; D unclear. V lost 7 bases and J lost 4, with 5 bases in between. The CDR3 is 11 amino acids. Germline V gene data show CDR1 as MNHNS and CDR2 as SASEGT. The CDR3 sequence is CASKFYNEQFF. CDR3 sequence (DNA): TGTGCCAGCAAATTTTACAATGAGCAGTTCTTC.

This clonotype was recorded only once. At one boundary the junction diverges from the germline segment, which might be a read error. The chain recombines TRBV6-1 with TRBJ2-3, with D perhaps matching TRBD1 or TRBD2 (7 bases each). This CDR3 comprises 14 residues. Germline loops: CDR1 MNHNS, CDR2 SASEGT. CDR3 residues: CAGSGGGGTDTQYF. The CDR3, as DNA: TGTGCGGGCAGTGGGGGAGGGGGCACAGATACGCAGTATTTC.

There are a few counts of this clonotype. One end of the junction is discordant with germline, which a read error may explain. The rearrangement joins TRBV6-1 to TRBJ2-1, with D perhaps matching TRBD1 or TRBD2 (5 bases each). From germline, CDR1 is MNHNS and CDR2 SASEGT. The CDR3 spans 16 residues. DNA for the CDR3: TGTGCCAGCAGGGGAGCCGGGGCCGGGGACCGGGATACCCAGTATTTC. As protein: CASRGAGAGDRDTQYF.

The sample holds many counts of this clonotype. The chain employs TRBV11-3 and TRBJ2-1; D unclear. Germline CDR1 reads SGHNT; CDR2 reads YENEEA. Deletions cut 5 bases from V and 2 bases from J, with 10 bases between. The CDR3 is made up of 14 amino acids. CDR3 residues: CASSRSGPYNEQFF. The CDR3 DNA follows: TGTGCCAGCAGCCGGTCGGGTCCCTACAATGAGCAGTTCTTC.